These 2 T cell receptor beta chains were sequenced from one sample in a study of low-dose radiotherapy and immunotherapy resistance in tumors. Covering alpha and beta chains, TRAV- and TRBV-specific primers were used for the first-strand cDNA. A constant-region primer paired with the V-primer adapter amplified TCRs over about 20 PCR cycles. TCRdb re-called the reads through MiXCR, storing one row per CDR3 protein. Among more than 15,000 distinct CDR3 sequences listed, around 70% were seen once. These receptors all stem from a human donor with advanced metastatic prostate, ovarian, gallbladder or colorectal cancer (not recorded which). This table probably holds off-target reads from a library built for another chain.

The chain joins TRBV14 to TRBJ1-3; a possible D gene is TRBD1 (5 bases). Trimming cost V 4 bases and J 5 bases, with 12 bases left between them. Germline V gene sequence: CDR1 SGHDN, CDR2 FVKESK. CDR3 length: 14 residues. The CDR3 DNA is TGTGCCAGCAGCCGAAGGCAGGGACGAAACACCATATATTTT. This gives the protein CASSRRQGRNTIYF.

The CDR3 loop reads CASINYDSYEQYF. In nucleotides, the CDR3 is TGTGCCAGTATAAATTATGACAGCTACGAGCAGTACTTC. V and J are TRBV6-2 or TRBV6-3 and TRBJ2-7; tentative D call: TRBD1 (5 bases). Trimming pared 9 bases from V and 3 bases from J, leaving 15 bases between. The CDR3 runs to 13 residues. The germline gives CDR1 MNHEY, CDR2 SVGEGT.